The 32 T cell receptor beta chains reported below all come from one sample, sequenced in a study of blood T cell repertoires in COVID-19. TCRdb's copy holds only in-frame clones and misses some; the assay was immunoSEQ multiplex PCR. The sample includes approximately 61,000 clones, 75% to 90% of them seen just once. The sample consisted of peripheral blood. These receptors all come from a human donor in a cohort sampled during active COVID-19.

This clone appeared a single time. The rearrangement joins TRBV2 to TRBJ2-3, with 11 bases that match TRBD2. Germline assignment: CDR1 SNHLY and CDR2 FYNNEI. V was pared by 0 bases and J by 2 bases, with 4 bases of the junction left unmatched. This CDR3 is 17 amino acids long. The CDR3, as DNA: TGTGCCAGCAGTGAAGCTTTACTAGCGGGAGTCACAGATACGCAGTATTTT. It codes for CASSEALLAGVTDTQYF.

The genes are TRBV19 and TRBJ2-1; D possibly corresponds to TRBD1 (5 bases). The CDR3 covers 16 residues. The germline gives CDR1 LNHDA, CDR2 SQIVND (reference sequence). The V end lost 4 bases, the J end lost 7 bases, and 20 bases lay between the germline ends. CDR3 bases: TGTGCCAGTAGTACGCGTGCTAGGGCAGGGTGGAATGAGCAGTTCTTC. Protein product: CASSTRARAGWNEQFF. Variable domain in full (rest from reference TRBV19 and TRBJ2-1): DGGITQSPKYLFRKEGQNVTLSCEQNLNHDAMYWYRQDPGQGLRLIYYSQIVNDFQKGDIAEGYSVSREKKESFPLTVTSAQKNPTAFYLCASSTRARAGWNEQFFGPGTRLTVL.

The rearrangement joins TRBV28 to TRBJ1-2; the D gene is possibly TRBD1 (6 bases). V was clipped by 1 base and J by 2 bases, with 8 bases between them. The CDR3 has 14 residues. The germline gives CDR1 MDHEN, CDR2 SYDVKM. The DNA for the CDR3 is TGTGCCAGCAGTTTATTTGGACAGAACTATGGCTACACCTTC. Translated: CASSLFGQNYGYTF.

This sequence joins TRBV28 and TRBJ2-7; D not resolved. V lost 4 bases, J lost 6 bases, and 13 bases lay in between. CDR1 MDHEN and CDR2 SYDVKM come from the germline V gene. This CDR3 comprises 13 residues. CDR3 protein: CASSWRKIGEQYF. In DNA, the CDR3 is TGTGCCAGCAGTTGGAGAAAAATTGGCGAGCAGTACTTC.

The chain recombines TRBV2 with TRBJ1-2; TRBD1 agrees at 8 bases. The CDR3 runs 14 residues. V was pared by 4 bases and J by 2 bases, with 3 bases of the junction left unmatched. The germline V gene has CDR1 SNHLY and CDR2 FYNNEI. The CDR3 coding sequence is TGTGCCAGCAGTGGGACAGGGATGAACTATGGCTACACCTTC. This encodes CASSGTGMNYGYTF.

This clone was found a few times. CDR3: CASSQGLTLGETQYF. CDR3 nucleotide sequence: TGTGCCAGCAGCCAGGGCCTAACTCTCGGGGAGACCCAGTACTTC. J is TRBJ2-5 and V is TRBV5-8; tentative D call: TRBD1 (5 bases). Germline V lookup: CDR1 SGHTS, CDR2 YDEGEE. Trimming removed 4 bases from V and 5 bases from J, with 18 bases in between. The CDR3 consists of 15 residues. The full variable domain, completed using reference TRBV5-8 and TRBJ2-5, is EAGVTQSPTHLIKTRGQQATLRCSPISGHTSVYWYQQALGLGLQFLLWYDEGEERNRGNFPPRFSGRQFPNYSSELNVNALELEDSALYLCASSQGLTLGETQYFGPGTRLLVL.

This clone was recorded once. The J gene is TRBJ2-7, the V gene TRBV20-1; 9 nucleotides line up with TRBD2. CDR1 and CDR2 from the germline V gene are DFQATT and SNEGSKA (reference sequence). This CDR3 contains 15 residues. Unmatched junction bases numbered 9, after V lost 3 bases and J lost 3 bases. CDR3 nucleotide sequence: TGCAGTGCTAGTATATGGCGGGAGGGCCTCTACGAGCAGTACTTC. Amino acid sequence: CSASIWREGLYEQYF.

By frequency in the sample, this clone is medium-sized. The chain combines TRBV28 with TRBJ1-6; 7 nucleotides agree with TRBD1. This CDR3 has 15 residues. The ends lost 5 bases at V and 3 bases at J; junction bases unmatched: 4. Germline values: CDR1 MDHEN, CDR2 SYDVKM. CDR3 protein: CASSRQGHYNSPLHF. In nucleotides, the CDR3 is TGTGCCAGCAGTCGACAGGGACACTATAATTCACCCCTCCACTTT.

V gene TRBV2 combines with J gene TRBJ1-5; the match to TRBD1 covers 7 bases. The CDR3 covers 15 residues. V shed 2 bases and J 0 bases; nucleotides not matched to a gene: 1. Germline loops: CDR1 SNHLY, CDR2 FYNNEI. CDR3 DNA: TGTGCCAGCAGTGAAAGGGGGCTTAGCAATCAGCCCCAGCATTTT. It yields the protein CASSERGLSNQPQHF. Together with reference TRBV2 and TRBJ1-5, the CDR3 gives the full variable domain: EPEVTQTPSHQVTQMGQEVILRCVPISNHLYFYWYRQILGQKVEFLVSFYNNEISEKSEIFDDQFSVERPDGSNFTLKIRSTKLEDSAMYFCASSERGLSNQPQHFGDGTRLSIL.

The CDR3 reads CASSPAAYQETQYF. As DNA, the CDR3 is TGTGCCAGCAGCCCGGCGGCGTACCAAGAGACCCAGTACTTC. The chain uses TRBV5-8 and TRBJ2-5; D unclear. V was clipped by 4 bases and J by 0 bases, with 10 bases between them. From germline, CDR1 is SGHTS and CDR2 YDEGEE. This CDR3 has 14 amino acids.

The CDR3 DNA reads as TGTGCCAGCAGTAGGGACAGCGTGAACACTGAAGCTTTCTTT. This sequence encodes CASSRDSVNTEAFF. The gene calls are TRBV6-5 and TRBJ1-1; TRBD1 matches 7 bases. The CDR3 is 14 residues long. Germline V gives CDR1 MNHEY, CDR2 SVGAGI. V gave up 5 bases and J gave up 0 bases; unmatched junction bases: 3.

The chain is built from TRBV5-1 and TRBJ1-2, with D perhaps TRBD1 (5 bases). CDR1 and CDR2 (germline): SGHRS, YFSETQ. The CDR3 covers 15 residues. Trimming removed 2 bases from V and 2 bases from J, with 13 bases in between. CDR3 loop: CASSFGGAGNYGYTF. The CDR3 DNA follows: TGCGCCAGCAGCTTCGGTGGGGCGGGGAACTATGGCTACACCTTC.

The chain joins TRBV14 to TRBJ2-1, with D possibly TRBD1 on 5 matching bases. Germline V gene sequence: CDR1 SGHDN, CDR2 FVKESK. The CDR3 consists of 13 residues. The ends were cut back, 5 bases at V and 6 bases at J, with 11 bases in the middle. The CDR3 loop is CASSYYRSNEQFF. In nucleotides, the CDR3 is TGTGCCAGCAGCTACTACAGGAGCAATGAGCAGTTCTTC.

This rearrangement joins TRBV6-2 or TRBV6-3 to TRBJ1-5, with D unclear. V lost 2 bases and J lost 4, with 6 bases in between. Germline lookup yields CDR1 MNHEY and CDR2 SVGEGT. The length of the CDR3 is 13 residues. CDR3 in DNA: TGTGCCAGCAGTTACGCCGCGAATCAGCCCCAGCATTTT. This codes for CASSYAANQPQHF.

The chain couples TRBV10-3 to TRBJ2-7; 13 nucleotides align to TRBD2. CDR1 ENHRY and CDR2 SYGVKD come from the germline V gene. V shed 4 bases, J shed 8 bases, and the junction held 8 bases outside the gene matches. This CDR3 has 15 residues. Written as DNA, the CDR3 is TGTGCCATCAGTGGGAGACTAGCGGGAGGAGACCAGCAGTACTTC. This encodes CAISGRLAGGDQQYF.

This clone was counted a single time. The rearrangement links TRBV6-2 or TRBV6-3 to TRBJ2-7, with 9 bases that match TRBD2. J was trimmed by 7 bases and V by 2 bases; bases with no gene match: 9. This CDR3 is built from 15 residues. Germline values: CDR1 MNHEY, CDR2 SVGEGT. The CDR3 loop is CASSYGREGRREQYF. Written as DNA, the CDR3 is TGTGCCAGCAGTTACGGGCGGGAGGGCCGTCGGGAGCAGTACTTC.

J is TRBJ2-5 and V is TRBV18, with 9 bases lining up with TRBD2. V lost 11 bases to trimming and J lost 2 bases; unmatched junction nucleotides: 6. There are 13 residues in the CDR3. CDR1 is KGHSH and CDR2 is LQKENI in the germline V gene. CDR3 DNA sequence: TGTGCCGGACGCGGGGGGGATCAAGAGACCCAGTACTTC. Its translation is CAGRGGDQETQYF.

There are a few counts of this clone. This chain links TRBV29-1 with TRBJ2-2, with 8 bases identical to TRBD1. CDR1 and CDR2 (germline): SQVTM, ANQGSEA. This CDR3 region has 16 residues. J was trimmed by 2 bases and V by 5 bases; bases with no gene match: 10. The CDR3 DNA sequence: TGCAGCGTTAAGGACAGGGTTCTATCAAACACCGGGGAGCTGTTTTTT. Translated: CSVKDRVLSNTGELFF.

The V call is TRBV10-2, the J call TRBJ2-1, with 9 bases lining up with TRBD2. Per the germline V gene, CDR1 is WSHSY and CDR2 is SAAADI. The trim removed 9 bases at V and 8 bases at J, leaving 11 bases unmatched. This CDR3 contains 14 residues. The CDR3 nucleotides read TGCGCCAGTGGGAGTAGCGGGAGTGCGGATGAGCAGTTCTTC. It yields the protein CASGSSGSADEQFF.

This clone came up once. This rearrangement joins TRBV19 to TRBJ1-1; TRBD1 matches 7 bases. The CDR3 totals 12 residues. Germline loops: CDR1 LNHDA, CDR2 SQIVND (reference sequence). CDR3 sequence: CASRDRNTEAFF. Here the CDR3 DNA reads TGTGCGTCCCGGGACAGGAACACTGAAGCTTTCTTT.

By sample fraction, this clone is medium-sized. V and J are TRBV7-3 and TRBJ1-1, with D perhaps matching TRBD1 (6 bases). CDR3 length equals 14 residues. Germline loops: CDR1 SGHTA, CDR2 FQGTGA. Trimming left V 2 bases short and J 4 bases short, with 11 bases between. The CDR3 DNA reads as TGTGCCAGCAGCTTATTAGGGGGTCGCACTGAAGCTTTCTTT. Residues: CASSLLGGRTEAFF.

This chain joins TRBV21-1 and TRBJ2-1; the DNA was not used to check the table's D call, TRBD2. TRBV21-1 is a pseudogene. CDR3 length equals 17 residues. In DNA form, the CDR3 reads TGTGCCAGCAGCACCCTCCCTAGCGGGAGATTGGAGTATGAGCAGTTCTTC. This translates into CASSTLPSGRLEYEQFF.

The chain employs TRBV5-1 and TRBJ2-7; D is possibly TRBD1 (6 bases). Germline CDR1 SGHRS, CDR2 YFSETQ. V lost 0 bases to trimming and J lost 2 bases, with 18 bases between them. The CDR3 is made up of 17 amino acids. The CDR3 DNA reads TGCGCCAGCAGCTTGGCCTTAAACAGGGTGAAGCCCTACGAGCAGTACTTC. It encodes CASSLALNRVKPYEQYF.

The chain combines TRBV4-2 with TRBJ2-1; D uncertain. This CDR3 has 13 residues. Germline loops: CDR1 LGHNA, CDR2 YNFKEQ. V was trimmed by 0 bases and J by 14 bases, leaving 14 bases between them. The CDR3 is CASSQDEQQSEFF. The CDR3 DNA reads TGTGCCAGCAGCCAAGATGAACAGCAATCGGAGTTCTTC.

This sequence joins TRBV11-3 and TRBJ1-4; tentatively, D is TRBD1 (6 bases). This CDR3 has 17 amino acids. V lost 5 bases to trimming and J lost 5 bases, with 21 bases between them. The V gene's germline CDR1 is SGHNT and CDR2 YENEEA. CDR3 region: CASSLAGTPPENEKLFF. The CDR3 DNA follows: TGTGCCAGCAGCCTCGCCGGGACACCCCCTGAAAATGAAAAACTGTTTTTT.

The chain joins TRBV5-8 to TRBJ2-5; D perhaps matches TRBD2 (6 bases). This CDR3 contains 15 residues. The germline V and J ends were trimmed by 4 bases and 5 bases, with 18 bases remaining between them. Per germline, CDR1 SGHTS and CDR2 YDEGEE. The CDR3 spells CASSARARAGETQYF. DNA for the CDR3: TGTGCCAGCAGCGCTCGGGCCAGGGCGGGGGAGACCCAGTACTTC.

The rearrangement uses TRBV21-1 and TRBJ2-5; TRBD1, the table's D call, lacks a check against the DNA. TRBV21-1 is a recognized pseudogene. The CDR3 runs to 15 residues. CDR3 protein: CASSKVRDRGKTQYF. The DNA of the CDR3 is TGTGCCAGCAGCAAAGTACGGGACAGGGGAAAGACCCAGTACTTC.

J is TRBJ1-2 and V is TRBV30; weak D call: TRBD1 (6 bases). Germline CDR1 and CDR2: GTSNPN and SVGIG (reference sequence). Trimming shortened V by 4 bases and J by 5 bases, and 17 bases separated the two germline ends. This CDR3 is 14 amino acids long. The CDR3 is CAWIDRRLQYGYTF. CDR3 coding DNA: TGTGCCTGGATTGACAGGAGGTTACAGTATGGCTACACCTTC.

The rearrangement uses TRBV19 and TRBJ2-2, with 7 bases lining up with TRBD2. This CDR3 is built from 14 residues. The J segment lost 7 bases and the V segment lost 7 bases, leaving 9 bases of the junction unmatched. CDR1 LNHDA and CDR2 SQIVND come from the germline V gene (reference sequence). In nucleotides, the CDR3 is TGTGCCAGTAAGGCGGGAGTTATTGGCGGGGAGCTGTTTTTT. Protein: CASKAGVIGGELFF.

V gene TRBV19 combines with J gene TRBJ1-5, with TRBD1 as a possible D gene (5 bases). With 7 bases removed from V and 1 base from J, the gap between germline ends came to 17 bases. This CDR3 contains 16 residues. Germline CDR1 and CDR2: LNHDA and SQIVND (reference sequence). CDR3 DNA sequence: TGTGCCAGTAAAGGGGCTCGGGTTGTGAGCAATCAGCCCCAGCATTTT. This encodes CASKGARVVSNQPQHF.

A single count supports this clone. The rearrangement uses TRBV10-2 and TRBJ2-7; 7 bases map to TRBD1. Looked up from germline, CDR1 is WSHSY and CDR2 is SAAADI. V was clipped by 8 bases and J by 5 bases; unmatched bases: 15. The CDR3 sequence is 15 residues long. The CDR3 DNA follows: TGCGCCAGCGGGTCATCGTCTCAGGGGGATGACGAGCAGTACTTC. Translation: CASGSSSQGDDEQYF.

The J gene is TRBJ2-1, the V gene TRBV29-1, with 9 nucleotides matching TRBD1. CDR1 is SQVTM, CDR2 ANQGSEA, per germline. This CDR3 comprises 13 residues. V dropped 7 bases and J dropped 7; count of bases not matched to a gene: 8. The CDR3 spells CSDSRTGENEQFF. CDR3 bases: TGCAGCGACTCTCGGACAGGGGAAAATGAGCAGTTCTTC.